This is a list of T cell receptor beta chains from one sample in a study of Ad26.COV2.S vaccination and SARS-CoV-2 variants. Assay used: immunoSEQ multiplex PCR; TCRdb lists only in-frame clones, some missing. This sample has roughly 410,000 clones; 83% occur once, and the top ten carry more than 7%. The specimen comprised peripheral blood, sampled in a trial of Ad26.COV2.S vaccine versus placebo. These receptors all come from a person aged 18-60 years who received the Ad26.COV2.S COVID-19 vaccine or a placebo. Both conserved end residues are part of each CDR3. A D gene is named only where the DNA matches it firmly. Expanded clones get a size class; other rows say once, few or many, or leave the size out.

cdr3_nt,cdr3_aa,clone_size,v_call,d_call,j_call
TGTGCCAGCACCGAGGTAGATACGCAGTATTTT,CASTEVDTQYF,-,TRBV25-1,-,TRBJ2-3
TGTGCCAGCTCACCCAAGGACATTCAGTACTTC,CASSPKDIQYF,-,TRBV18,-,TRBJ2-4
TGTGCCAGCAGTTGGGCGGGGAACACTGAAGCTTTCTTT,CASSWAGNTEAFF,-,TRBV6-5,-,TRBJ1-1
TGCGCCAGCAGTTGGGAGAGCCCCACAGATACGCAGTATTTT,CASSWESPTDTQYF,-,TRBV10-1,-,TRBJ2-3
TGTGCCAGCAGCCAATCACTAGATTGGAATGAGCAGTTCTTC,CASSQSLDWNEQFF,-,TRBV4-2,-,TRBJ2-1
TGTGCCAGCAGCTGGAACACCGGGGAGCTGTTTTTT,CASSWNTGELFF,-,TRBV7-3,-,TRBJ2-2
TGTGCCAGTTCGACTAGCGGGAGTAACACCGGGGAGCTGTTTTTT,CASSTSGSNTGELFF,few,TRBV2,TRBD2,TRBJ2-2
TGTGCCAGCAGTGAGCCAGGGAAGGCTGGAAAACTGTTTTTT,CASSEPGKAGKLFF,-,TRBV6-1,-,TRBJ1-4
TGTGCCAGCATCCCACTAGCGGGGGGCAGGAACGGGGAGCTGTTTTTT,CASIPLAGGRNGELFF,-,TRBV11-2,TRBD2,TRBJ2-2
TGTGCCAGCAGCTACGACAGTCTCTACGAGCAGTACTTC,CASSYDSLYEQYF,once,TRBV7-9,-,TRBJ2-7
TGTGCCAGCAGCTTAGACTTTTCCTACGAGCAGTACTTC,CASSLDFSYEQYF,once,TRBV7-2,-,TRBJ2-7
TGTGCCAGTAGTCCTGGACCGAGCTCCTATAATTCACCCCTCCACTTT,CASSPGPSSYNSPLHF,-,TRBV19,-,TRBJ1-6
TGTGCCACCAGCAGAGGGACTAGCGGGGACGAGCAGTACTTC,CATSRGTSGDEQYF,-,TRBV15,TRBD2,TRBJ2-7
TGTGCCAGCAGCTTAGATGTGCTGACTAGCGGGAGTCACGAGCAGTACTTC,CASSLDVLTSGSHEQYF,few,TRBV7-9,TRBD2,TRBJ2-7
TGTGCCAGCAGCGTCGGGACAGGGGGCTATAGCACAGATACGCAGTATTTT,CASSVGTGGYSTDTQYF,-,TRBV9,TRBD1,TRBJ2-3